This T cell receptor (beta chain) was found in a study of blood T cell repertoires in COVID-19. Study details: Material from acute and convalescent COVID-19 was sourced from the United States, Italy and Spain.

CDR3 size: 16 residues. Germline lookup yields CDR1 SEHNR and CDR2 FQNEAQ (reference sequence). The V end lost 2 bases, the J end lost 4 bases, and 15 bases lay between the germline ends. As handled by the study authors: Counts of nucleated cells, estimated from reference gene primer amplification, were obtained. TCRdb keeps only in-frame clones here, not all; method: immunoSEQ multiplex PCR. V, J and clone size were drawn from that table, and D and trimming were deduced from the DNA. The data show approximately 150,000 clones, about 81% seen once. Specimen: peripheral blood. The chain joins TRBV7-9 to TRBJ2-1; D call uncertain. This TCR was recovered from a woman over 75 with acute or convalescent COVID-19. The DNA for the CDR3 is TGTGCCAGCAGCTTAATACTGTCTGCCAATTACAATGAGCAGTTCTTC. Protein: CASSLILSANYNEQFF. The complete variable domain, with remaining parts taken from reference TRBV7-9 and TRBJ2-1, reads DTGVSQNPRHKITKRGQNVTFRCDPISEHNRLYWYRQTLGQGPEFLTYFQNEAQLEKSRLLSDRFSAERPKGSFSTLEIQRTEQGDSAMYLCASSLILSANYNEQFFGPGTRLTVL.